What follows is one TCR beta chain and its context. This entry belongs to a study of blood T cell repertoires in COVID-19. Study overall: The United States, Italy and Spain supplied acute and convalescent COVID-19 samples. The cDNA or gDNA used as material had been derived from T cells, B-cell-depleted T cells, or PBMCs.

In the original processing: Nucleated cell counts were estimated from reference gene primer amplification. TCRdb keeps only in-frame clones here, not all; method: immunoSEQ multiplex PCR. V, J and clone size are taken as reported in that table, and D and trimming were inferred from the DNA itself. This sample has approximately 99,000 clones, with around 84% found just once. Germline loops: CDR1 SGHAT, CDR2 FQNNGV. The length of the CDR3 is 14 residues. The J segment lost 1 base and the V segment lost 8 bases, leaving 7 bases of the junction unmatched. This receptor was identified in a man aged 65-85 years with active or convalescent COVID-19. This chain connects TRBV11-2 to TRBJ2-7; TRBD2 agrees at 8 bases. The sequencing input was peripheral blood. CDR3 in amino acids: CASHPGGLSYEQYF. The CDR3 DNA follows: TGTGCCAGCCATCCGGGGGGGTTGTCCTACGAGCAGTACTTC.